These 20 T cell receptor beta chains came from one sample sequenced in a study of blood T cell repertoires in COVID-19. Clones were read by immunoSEQ multiplex PCR, and TCRdb kept only the in-frame ones, dropping some. Among 150,000 to 200,000 clones listed, roughly nine tenths were seen once. Sample: PBMCs or T cells enriched from blood (not recorded which). The receptor source for this set is a human donor with acute COVID-19. The donor label of this sample is uncertain.

The V call is TRBV29-1, the J call TRBJ1-4, with D possibly TRBD1 on 5 matching bases. V was clipped by 7 bases and J by 4 bases, with 10 bases between them. CDR3 size: 12 residues. Germline V lookup: CDR1 SQVTM, CDR2 ANQGSEA. The CDR3 loop is CSGGGSNEKLFF. DNA for the CDR3: TGCAGCGGCGGGGGGAGTAATGAAAAACTGTTTTTT.

This sequence joins TRBV11-2 and TRBJ1-5, with D perhaps TRBD1 (5 bases). The V gene lost 0 bases and the J gene lost 3 bases, with 15 bases spanning the gap. This CDR3 has 17 residues. Per the germline V gene, CDR1 is SGHAT and CDR2 is FQNNGV. CDR3 loop: CASSLEEGGENNQPQHF. Here the CDR3 DNA reads TGTGCCAGCAGCTTAGAGGAGGGAGGGGAGAACAATCAGCCCCAGCATTTT.

The chain combines TRBV5-1 with TRBJ1-2, with D maybe TRBD1 (6 bases). CDR1 is SGHRS, CDR2 YFSETQ, per germline. V lost 4 bases to trimming and J lost 7 bases, with 23 bases between them. The CDR3 runs 16 residues. CDR3 sequence reads: CASSVSGGPSRGGYTF. CDR3 DNA sequence: TGCGCCAGCAGCGTTTCTGGTGGCCCCTCCAGGGGTGGCTACACCTTC.

The J gene is TRBJ2-3, the V gene TRBV9, with a possible D match to TRBD2 (7 bases). The CDR3 is made up of 15 amino acids. V was trimmed by 1 base and J by 5 bases, leaving 14 bases between them. CDR1 is SGDLS and CDR2 is YYNGEE in the germline V gene. The CDR3 coding sequence is TGTGCCAGCAGCGTATACGGGGGGCCTAGAGATACGCAGTATTTT. Its protein is CASSVYGGPRDTQYF.

This clone has a handful of counts. This sequence joins TRBV5-1 and TRBJ1-2; 7 bases map to TRBD1. J lost 2 bases, V lost 4 bases, and 11 bases had no gene match. Germline V gene data show CDR1 as SGHRS and CDR2 as YFSETQ. The CDR3 totals 16 residues. CDR3 sequence: CASSPIGQDANYGYTF. CDR3 bases: TGCGCCAGCAGCCCTATAGGACAGGACGCCAACTATGGCTACACCTTC.

V usage is TRBV2 and J usage is TRBJ2-7; TRBD2 matches at 8 bases. The CDR3 spans 15 residues. J was trimmed by 5 bases and V by 8 bases; bases with no gene match: 14. Looked up from germline, CDR1 is SNHLY and CDR2 is FYNNEI. DNA for the CDR3: TGTGCCAGCGACCCGGGACTAGGGGCTCGGGACGAGCAGTACTTC. It is translated as CASDPGLGARDEQYF.

The rearrangement links TRBV18 to TRBJ1-2, with a tentative D call TRBD1 (6 bases). In germline, CDR1 is KGHSH, CDR2 LQKENI. Trimming cost V 2 bases and J 5 bases, with 15 bases left between them. CDR3 length: 15 amino acids. The CDR3 is CASSPGVQGRYGYTF. The CDR3 DNA reads TGTGCCAGCTCACCAGGGGTACAGGGACGGTATGGCTACACCTTC.

This rearrangement joins TRBV4-1 to TRBJ1-4; D may be TRBD1 (6 bases). The CDR3 has 12 amino acids. The V gene lost 4 bases and the J gene lost 8 bases, with 8 bases spanning the gap. Germline-derived CDR1 and CDR2 are MGHRA and YSYEKL. CDR3 amino acids: CASSLTGEKLFF. Here the CDR3 DNA reads TGCGCCAGCAGCCTTACAGGGGAAAAACTGTTTTTT.

This chain uses TRBV4-3 with TRBJ1-1; D is possibly TRBD1 (6 bases). The CDR3 spans 16 residues. The germline V gene has CDR1 LGHNA and CDR2 YSLEER. V was shortened by 1 base and J by 2 bases, with 14 bases between the two germline ends. The CDR3 coding sequence is TGCGCCAGCAGCCAAGGGATGGGGGCTATCAACACTGAAGCTTTCTTT. It codes for CASSQGMGAINTEAFF.

DNA for the CDR3: TGTGCCATCACACGGGAGCGAGGCGATGAGCAGTTCTTC. This gives the protein CAITRERGDEQFF. This rearrangement joins TRBV10-3 to TRBJ2-1, with D maybe TRBD2 (6 bases). The germline V and J ends were trimmed by 7 bases and 8 bases, with 15 bases remaining between them. The germline CDR1 and CDR2 sequences are ENHRY and SYGVKD. This CDR3 has 13 amino acids.

V gene TRBV29-1 combines with J gene TRBJ1-2; 10 positions match TRBD1. Losses at the gene ends were 6 bases for V and 3 bases for J; bases not matched to a gene: 4. There are 13 residues in the CDR3. The V gene's germline CDR1 is SQVTM and CDR2 ANQGSEA. CDR3 nucleotides: TGCAGCGTGACAGGGGGCATAGACTATGGCTACACCTTC. Its translation is CSVTGGIDYGYTF.

This clone appeared a single time. CDR3 nucleotides: TGTGCCTGGAGTGTAAATAAAGTACTAGCTTTCAATGAGCAGTTCTTC. This gives the protein CAWSVNKVLAFNEQFF. The chain is built from TRBV30 and TRBJ2-1, with TRBD2 as a possible D gene (6 bases). The V gene lost 0 bases and the J gene lost 6 bases, with 18 bases spanning the gap. This CDR3 has 16 residues. Germline V gene sequence: CDR1 GTSNPN, CDR2 SVGIG (reference sequence).

V and J are TRBV30 and TRBJ2-6; 7 bases map to TRBD1. The CDR3 sequence is 16 residues long. CDR1 and CDR2 from the germline V gene are GTSNPN and SVGIG (reference sequence). V shed 1 base and J 3 bases; nucleotides not matched to a gene: 6. The CDR3 DNA sequence: TGTGCCTGGAGTGGGGTAGGGGACAGTGGGGCCAACGTCCTGACTTTC. It translates to CAWSGVGDSGANVLTF.

This chain uses TRBV7-3 with TRBJ1-6; 9 bases fit TRBD1. Germline V gene lookup returns CDR1 SGHTA and CDR2 FQGTGA. The CDR3 is made up of 13 amino acids. V lost 5 bases and J lost 11; bases outside the gene matches: 4. CDR3 region: CASSAGQGPPLHF. DNA of the CDR3: TGTGCCAGCAGCGCAGGACAGGGGCCACCCCTCCACTTT.

The chain carries TRBV11-2 and TRBJ1-4, with 9 bases that match TRBD1. Trimming at V came to 5 bases and at J to 5 bases, leaving 6 bases not matched to a gene. The length of the CDR3 is 15 residues. CDR1 is SGHAT, CDR2 FQNNGV, per germline. Here the CDR3 reads CASSLWTGENEKLFF. DNA for the CDR3: TGTGCCAGCAGCCTGTGGACAGGGGAAAATGAAAAACTGTTTTTT.

This clone was observed a few times. The V gene is TRBV30, the J gene TRBJ1-2; 7 bases line up with TRBD1. The germline CDR1 and CDR2 sequences are GTSNPN and SVGIG (reference sequence). With V trimmed by 8 bases and J by 6 bases, 12 bases remained unmatched. This CDR3 has 13 residues. Here the CDR3 reads CAGKDRRSNGYTF. The CDR3 DNA is TGTGCCGGAAAGGACAGGAGGAGTAATGGCTACACCTTC.

The chain carries TRBV28 and TRBJ2-2, with 12 bases fitting TRBD1. The CDR3 sequence is 18 residues long. After removal of 1 base from V and 4 bases from J, the junction contained 7 bases not matched to a gene. The germline CDR1 and CDR2 sequences are MDHEN and SYDVKM. The CDR3 here is CASSLFGTGGAGTGELFF. The DNA for the CDR3 is TGTGCCAGCAGTTTATTTGGGACAGGGGGCGCGGGCACCGGGGAGCTGTTTTTT.

This rearrangement joins TRBV2 to TRBJ1-6; D is ambiguous. CDR3 length: 12 residues. Germline values: CDR1 SNHLY, CDR2 FYNNEI. V lost 10 bases, J lost 8 bases, and 12 bases lay in between. The CDR3 nucleotides read TGTGCCACCAAAAACCCAGATTCACCCCTCCACTTT. Translating gives CATKNPDSPLHF. The whole variable domain, remainder taken from reference TRBV2 and TRBJ1-6, is EPEVTQTPSHQVTQMGQEVILRCVPISNHLYFYWYRQILGQKVEFLVSFYNNEISEKSEIFDDQFSVERPDGSNFTLKIRSTKLEDSAMYFCATKNPDSPLHFGNGTRLTVT.

The CDR3 here is CASSQEVTGDTEAFF. CDR3 nucleotides: TGCGCCAGCAGCCAAGAAGTCACGGGGGACACTGAAGCTTTCTTT. This chain links TRBV4-1 with TRBJ1-1, with D perhaps matching TRBD1 (5 bases). The CDR3 loop spans 15 amino acids. Germline-derived CDR1 and CDR2 are MGHRA and YSYEKL. V was trimmed by 0 bases and J by 3 bases, leaving 11 bases between them.

The J gene is TRBJ2-4, the V gene TRBV6-4, with 7 bases that match TRBD1. The trim removed 8 bases at V and 0 bases at J, leaving 7 bases unmatched. Germline values: CDR1 MRHNA, CDR2 SNTAGT. CDR3 length: 15 amino acids. CDR3 residues: CASLTQGRAKNIQYF. DNA for the CDR3: TGTGCCAGCCTCACACAGGGGAGAGCCAAAAACATTCAGTACTTC.